This T cell receptor (beta chain) was identified in a study of T cells in localized non-small cell lung cancer. Whole-study results and caveats: Adjacent uninvolved lung had the highest clonality, suggesting focused antigen responses.

CDR1 SGHDN and CDR2 FVKESK come from the germline V gene. CDR3 size: 16 residues. V was trimmed by 4 bases and J by 0 bases, leaving 16 bases between them. Sequenced by immunoSEQ multiplex PCR; TCRdb stores in-frame clones only, minus some. The table includes 70,000 to 80,000 clones, approximately 90% detected once. As to this clone: What it binds is unknown.

The chain recombines TRBV14 with TRBJ2-7, with D perhaps TRBD1 or TRBD2 (5 bases each). The sequencing here drew on peripheral blood, taken before any cancer treatment. This clonotype was sampled from a woman aged 40-70 years with stage I squamous cell lung carcinoma. The CDR3 bases are TGTGCCAGCAGCCCCCAGAAAAGAGGGGCCTCCTACGAGCAGTACTTC. This sequence encodes CASSPQKRGASYEQYF. Full variable domain (missing parts from reference TRBV14 and TRBJ2-7): EAGVTQFPSHSVIEKGQTVTLRCDPISGHDNLYWYRRVMGKEIKFLLHFVKESKQDESGMPNNRFLAERTGGTYSTLKVQPAELEDSGVYFCASSPQKRGASYEQYFGPGTRLTVT.